This T cell receptor (beta chain) emerged from a study of cytomegalovirus exposure and HLA in healthy donors. Study-wide points: An analysis done earlier found most TCR beta V segments productive about 90% or about 30% of the time. Sequencing likely produced, as an artifact, a cluster of highly shared sequence variants.

Unrecorded immune exposure was likely among donors, who were nominally healthy when sampled. CDR3 size: 15 residues. V was trimmed by 4 bases and J by 4 bases, leaving 17 bases between them. Looked up from germline, CDR1 is SGHDT and CDR2 is YYEEEE. As regards this clone: The target antigen is unknown.

Use of 60 Vbeta and 13 Jbeta primers characterized the PCR. Only in-frame clones appear in the TCRdb table, and some are missing; sequencing was by immunoSEQ multiplex PCR. Altogether about 200,000 clones are present, roughly four fifths being singletons, with the ten largest covering 0.075% to 0.1%. The rearrangement uses TRBV5-6 and TRBJ2-5, with D perhaps TRBD2 (7 bases). Specimen: PBMCs. This TCR derives from a boy aged 2-15 years in good health and CMV-seronegative. CDR3 sequence (DNA): TGTGCCAGCAGCACGACTAGAGGGGGGGGAGAGACCCAGTACTTC. It is translated as CASSTTRGGGETQYF. Variable domain in full (rest from reference TRBV5-6 and TRBJ2-5): DAGVTQSPTHLIKTRGQQVTLRCSPKSGHDTVSWYQQALGQGPQFIFQYYEEEERQRGNFPDRFSGHQFPNYSSELNVNALLLGDSALYLCASSTTRGGGETQYFGPGTRLLVL.